Listed below are T cell receptor beta chains from one sample, sequenced in a study of T-cell reconstitution after alpha-beta-depleted transplantation in children. TCRdb itself ran the PCR reads through MiXCR, one entry per CDR3 protein. The table records hundreds of thousands of distinct CDR3 sequences, approximately 17% of them present only once. The source material was PBMCs from the stem cell graft donor, sampled from the stem cell graft. The receptor set was obtained from a human donor who donated a stem cell graft to a child with acute myeloid leukemia. The CDR3 runs from the conserved cysteine through the conserved F or W. Each record gives: V gene, D gene, clone size, J gene, CDR3 DNA, CDR3 protein. The D gene is left open where the match is weak. A row's size may be missing; if present it is once, few, many or a size class.

V: TRBV20-1
D: TRBD2
size: .
J: TRBJ2-3
DNA: TGCAGTGCCGCAAACCTGAACTCCATAGCGGGGCGCACAGATACGCAGTATTTT
CDR3: CSAANLNSIAGRTDTQYF

V: TRBV27
D: .
size: .
J: TRBJ1-5
DNA: TGTGCCAGCAGTTTTGGGGCGTCGCAGCCCCAGCATTTT
CDR3: CASSFGASQPQHF

V: TRBV10-2
D: .
size: many
J: TRBJ1-4
DNA: TGCGCCAGCAGTGAGTCGGGGCAAATATCTGCAACTAATGAAAAACTGTTTTTT
CDR3: CASSESGQISATNEKLFF

V: TRBV6-6
D: .
size: .
J: TRBJ2-7
DNA: TGTGCCAGCAGCTTTTTGGGATTCTACGAGCAGTACTTC
CDR3: CASSFLGFYEQYF

V: TRBV12-3/TRBV12-4
D: TRBD1
size: few
J: TRBJ1-4
DNA: TGTGCCAGCAGTGCCTCGGGGACAGGGCGTGAAAAACTGTTTTTT
CDR3: CASSASGTGREKLFF

V: TRBV20-1
D: .
size: many
J: TRBJ2-1
DNA: TGCAGTGCTAGGAACCAGCTGAATGAGCAGTTCTTC
CDR3: CSARNQLNEQFF

V: TRBV6-1
D: .
size: many
J: TRBJ1-5
DNA: TGTGCCAGCAGTGCATACAACGGACCCCAGCATTTT
CDR3: CASSAYNGPQHF

V: TRBV20-1
D: .
size: few
J: TRBJ1-1
DNA: TGCAGTGCTAGAGACCGGGGTTTGGTAGCTTTCTTT
CDR3: CSARDRGLVAFF

V: TRBV4-2
D: TRBD2
size: few
J: TRBJ2-1
DNA: TGTGCCAGCAGCCAAGATACCACTAGCGGATACAATGAGCAGTTCTTC
CDR3: CASSQDTTSGYNEQFF

V: TRBV29-1
D: .
size: many
J: TRBJ2-5
DNA: TGCAGCGTCGGTGGGGGGGCGGGACAAGAGACCCAGTACTTC
CDR3: CSVGGGAGQETQYF

V: TRBV20-1
D: TRBD2
size: .
J: TRBJ2-1
DNA: TGCTGTGCTAGGTCCGGGACTAGCGCCCGCGGGAAGGAGCAGTTCTTC
CDR3: CCARSGTSARGKEQFF

V: TRBV6-1
D: TRBD1
size: .
J: TRBJ1-5
DNA: TGTGCCAGCAGGAGTGACAGGGGGGTTTATCAGCCCCAGCATTTT
CDR3: CASRSDRGVYQPQHF

V: TRBV20-1
D: .
size: once
J: TRBJ1-2
DNA: TGCAGTGCTAGAGCCCCCTTAAGGGGTAACTATGGCTACACCTTC
CDR3: CSARAPLRGNYGYTF

V: TRBV7-8
D: .
size: .
J: TRBJ1-1
DNA: TGTGCCAGCAGCTTAGCGTGGGGACGGACTGAAGCTTTCTTT
CDR3: CASSLAWGRTEAFF

V: TRBV7-9
D: .
size: .
J: TRBJ1-1
DNA: TGTGCCAGCAGCTCTCACCGGGGAACATTGGCTTTCTTT
CDR3: CASSSHRGTLAFF

V: TRBV7-2
D: .
size: .
J: TRBJ2-7
DNA: TGTGCCAGCAGCTTGTGGTCCCACAGGAACTACGAGCAGTACTTC
CDR3: CASSLWSHRNYEQYF

V: TRBV4-2
D: .
size: .
J: TRBJ1-4
DNA: TGTGCCAGCAGCCTAGCCCCGGATGCAACTAATGAAAAACTGTTTTTT
CDR3: CASSLAPDATNEKLFF

V: TRBV12-3/TRBV12-4
D: .
size: many
J: TRBJ2-2
DNA: TGTGCCAGCGCCGCTGGGACCGGGGAGCTGTTTTTT
CDR3: CASAAGTGELFF

V: TRBV10-2
D: .
size: .
J: TRBJ2-5
DNA: TGCGCCAGCAGTGAGTCAGGGGCGACCCAAGAGACCCAGTACTTC
CDR3: CASSESGATQETQYF

V: TRBV7-9
D: TRBD2
size: few
J: TRBJ2-1
DNA: TGTGCCAGCAGCTTAGGGGGACTAGCCTATGAGCAGTTCTTC
CDR3: CASSLGGLAYEQFF

V: TRBV6-1
D: TRBD2
size: .
J: TRBJ2-2
DNA: TGTGCCAGCAGTGAACGATTAGGGACTATCGCTCGGACCGGGGAGCTGTTTTTT
CDR3: CASSERLGTIARTGELFF

V: TRBV13
D: TRBD1
size: .
J: TRBJ2-7
DNA: TGTGCCAGCAGCGTAACAGGGGGCCGTTCCTACGAGCAGTACTTC
CDR3: CASSVTGGRSYEQYF

V: TRBV20-1
D: .
size: many
J: TRBJ2-5
DNA: TGCAGTGCTAGAGTTGGGACACCCGAAGAGACCCAGTACTTC
CDR3: CSARVGTPEETQYF

V: TRBV20-1
D: .
size: many
J: TRBJ2-1
DNA: TGCAGTGCTAAGGGTTCCAGCTCCTACAATGAGCAGTTCTTC
CDR3: CSAKGSSSYNEQFF

V: TRBV30
D: .
size: .
J: TRBJ2-1
DNA: TGTGCCCTCCGATCGGGAATATACGGCGATGAGCAGTTCTTC
CDR3: CALRSGIYGDEQFF

V: TRBV29-1
D: .
size: .
J: TRBJ2-4
DNA: TGCAGCGCCGAGACAGGACGTAGAAGCATTCAGTACTTC
CDR3: CSAETGRRSIQYF

V: TRBV20-1
D: TRBD2
size: few
J: TRBJ2-3
DNA: TGCAGTGCTGACCTCGGACTAGCGGGGGGTCTAACAGATACGCAGTATTTT
CDR3: CSADLGLAGGLTDTQYF

V: TRBV18
D: TRBD1
size: few
J: TRBJ2-7
DNA: TGTGCCAGCTCACAACAGGGGGCGGAAGAGCAGTACTTC
CDR3: CASSQQGAEEQYF

V: TRBV6-1
D: .
size: few
J: TRBJ1-1
DNA: TGTGCCAGCAGGTCGACCCTAGCGAACACTGAAGCTTTCTTT
CDR3: CASRSTLANTEAFF

V: TRBV20-1
D: TRBD1
size: many
J: TRBJ1-4
DNA: TGCAGTGCCGGAGGACAGGGGGCAACTAATGAAAAACTGTTTTTT
CDR3: CSAGGQGATNEKLFF

V: TRBV24-1
D: TRBD2
size: .
J: TRBJ2-1
DNA: TGTGCCACCAGTGACCTGATAGCGGGGGGGCCGGGTGAGCACTTCTTC
CDR3: CATSDLIAGGPGEHFF

V: TRBV20-1
D: TRBD2
size: many
J: TRBJ2-3
DNA: TGCACCGTCCCCGCTAGCGGGGTGGGAGATACGCAGTATTTT
CDR3: CTVPASGVGDTQYF

V: TRBV11-2
D: TRBD1
size: .
J: TRBJ1-4
DNA: TGTGCCAGCAGCTCCCGGACAGGGGCCTGGTTTTTT
CDR3: CASSSRTGAWFF

V: TRBV7-2
D: TRBD2
size: many
J: TRBJ2-3
DNA: TGTGCCAGCAGCTTACAACTGGGGAGGGGCACAGATACGCAGTATTTT
CDR3: CASSLQLGRGTDTQYF

V: TRBV5-6
D: TRBD2
size: few
J: TRBJ2-1
DNA: TGTGCCAGCAGCGCTATAAGGACTAGCGGGGGTAATGAGCAGTTCTTC
CDR3: CASSAIRTSGGNEQFF

V: TRBV4-3
D: TRBD2
size: few
J: TRBJ2-1
DNA: TGCGCCAGCAGCCAGATCCTAGCGGGGTCCCCCTACTACAATGAGCAGTTCTTC
CDR3: CASSQILAGSPYYNEQFF

V: TRBV30
D: .
size: .
J: TRBJ1-1
DNA: TGTGCCTGGAGTGCCTACAGGGCCCAGCGGTTT
CDR3: CAWSAYRAQRF

V: TRBV24-1
D: TRBD2
size: few
J: TRBJ2-1
DNA: TGTGCCACCAGAGGGACTAGCGGGAAAACCTTGGACTACAATGAGCAGTTCTTC
CDR3: CATRGTSGKTLDYNEQFF

V: TRBV7-6
D: .
size: .
J: TRBJ2-5
DNA: TGTGCCAGCAGCTTCTTTGGCGGAAAACAAGAGACCCAGTACTTC
CDR3: CASSFFGGKQETQYF

V: TRBV7-2
D: .
size: many
J: TRBJ1-2
DNA: TGTGCCAGCAGCCTACAGATGACTAACTATGGCTACACCTTC
CDR3: CASSLQMTNYGYTF

V: TRBV21-1
D: .
size: .
J: TRBJ1-6
DNA: TGTGCCAGCAGCAAAGAAGTTAGGACGGTTCGGGAATCCTATAATTCACCCCTCCACTTT
CDR3: CASSKEVRTVRESYNSPLHF

V: TRBV20-1
D: TRBD2
size: once
J: TRBJ2-4
DNA: TGCAGTGCTAGAGGGACTAGAGAGTACTTC
CDR3: CSARGTREYF

V: TRBV7-8
D: .
size: .
J: TRBJ2-7
DNA: TGTGCCAGCAGCTTAGCGCCGGGGGACGACCAGTACTTC
CDR3: CASSLAPGDDQYF

V: TRBV7-6
D: TRBD1
size: few
J: TRBJ1-4
DNA: TGTGCCAGCAGCCTCAACTACGGACAGGATGAAAAACTGTTTTTT
CDR3: CASSLNYGQDEKLFF

V: TRBV2
D: .
size: .
J: TRBJ1-5
DNA: TGTGCCTGCAGTTTAAGGCGGACAGCCGATAGCAATCAGCCCCAGCATTTT
CDR3: CACSLRRTADSNQPQHF

V: TRBV5-1
D: .
size: .
J: TRBJ1-1
DNA: TGCGCCAGCAGCCCGACGGACGGGCCTAACACTGAAGCTTTCTTT
CDR3: CASSPTDGPNTEAFF

V: TRBV7-2
D: .
size: many
J: TRBJ2-5
DNA: TGTGCCAGCAGCTGGAATCCGCAGCTGAAAGAGACCCAGTACTTC
CDR3: CASSWNPQLKETQYF

V: TRBV5-1
D: .
size: few
J: TRBJ1-4
DNA: TGCGCCAGCAGCTGGCAGTCGGAGAATGAAAAACTGTTTTTT
CDR3: CASSWQSENEKLFF

V: TRBV7-9
D: .
size: many
J: TRBJ1-1
DNA: .
CDR3: CASSWGTGNVNEVFF

V: TRBV13
D: .
size: many
J: TRBJ1-2
DNA: TGTGCCAGCAGCTTAATGACAAATGGCTACACCTTC
CDR3: CASSLMTNGYTF

V: TRBV5-1
D: TRBD1
size: once
J: TRBJ1-2
DNA: TGCGCCAGCAGCTTACCGGGACAGGGGGCGCATGGCTACACCTTC
CDR3: CASSLPGQGAHGYTF

V: TRBV6-2/TRBV6-3
D: .
size: .
J: TRBJ2-1
DNA: TGTGCCAGCAGGGGGGACCTCGAAGTATACAATGAGCAGTTCTTC
CDR3: CASRGDLEVYNEQFF

V: TRBV12-3/TRBV12-4
D: .
size: many
J: TRBJ2-2
DNA: TGTGCCAGCAGCGACAGCACCGGGGAGCTGTTTTTT
CDR3: CASSDSTGELFF

V: TRBV20-1
D: .
size: many
J: TRBJ1-2
DNA: TGCAGTGCTAGGGGGGACGGGCATAACTATGGCTACACCTTC
CDR3: CSARGDGHNYGYTF

V: TRBV12-3/TRBV12-4
D: .
size: .
J: TRBJ1-1
DNA: TGTGCCAGCAGTCGGGTGCGGGGGGAGGGGGTGAACACTGAAGCTTTCTTT
CDR3: CASSRVRGEGVNTEAFF